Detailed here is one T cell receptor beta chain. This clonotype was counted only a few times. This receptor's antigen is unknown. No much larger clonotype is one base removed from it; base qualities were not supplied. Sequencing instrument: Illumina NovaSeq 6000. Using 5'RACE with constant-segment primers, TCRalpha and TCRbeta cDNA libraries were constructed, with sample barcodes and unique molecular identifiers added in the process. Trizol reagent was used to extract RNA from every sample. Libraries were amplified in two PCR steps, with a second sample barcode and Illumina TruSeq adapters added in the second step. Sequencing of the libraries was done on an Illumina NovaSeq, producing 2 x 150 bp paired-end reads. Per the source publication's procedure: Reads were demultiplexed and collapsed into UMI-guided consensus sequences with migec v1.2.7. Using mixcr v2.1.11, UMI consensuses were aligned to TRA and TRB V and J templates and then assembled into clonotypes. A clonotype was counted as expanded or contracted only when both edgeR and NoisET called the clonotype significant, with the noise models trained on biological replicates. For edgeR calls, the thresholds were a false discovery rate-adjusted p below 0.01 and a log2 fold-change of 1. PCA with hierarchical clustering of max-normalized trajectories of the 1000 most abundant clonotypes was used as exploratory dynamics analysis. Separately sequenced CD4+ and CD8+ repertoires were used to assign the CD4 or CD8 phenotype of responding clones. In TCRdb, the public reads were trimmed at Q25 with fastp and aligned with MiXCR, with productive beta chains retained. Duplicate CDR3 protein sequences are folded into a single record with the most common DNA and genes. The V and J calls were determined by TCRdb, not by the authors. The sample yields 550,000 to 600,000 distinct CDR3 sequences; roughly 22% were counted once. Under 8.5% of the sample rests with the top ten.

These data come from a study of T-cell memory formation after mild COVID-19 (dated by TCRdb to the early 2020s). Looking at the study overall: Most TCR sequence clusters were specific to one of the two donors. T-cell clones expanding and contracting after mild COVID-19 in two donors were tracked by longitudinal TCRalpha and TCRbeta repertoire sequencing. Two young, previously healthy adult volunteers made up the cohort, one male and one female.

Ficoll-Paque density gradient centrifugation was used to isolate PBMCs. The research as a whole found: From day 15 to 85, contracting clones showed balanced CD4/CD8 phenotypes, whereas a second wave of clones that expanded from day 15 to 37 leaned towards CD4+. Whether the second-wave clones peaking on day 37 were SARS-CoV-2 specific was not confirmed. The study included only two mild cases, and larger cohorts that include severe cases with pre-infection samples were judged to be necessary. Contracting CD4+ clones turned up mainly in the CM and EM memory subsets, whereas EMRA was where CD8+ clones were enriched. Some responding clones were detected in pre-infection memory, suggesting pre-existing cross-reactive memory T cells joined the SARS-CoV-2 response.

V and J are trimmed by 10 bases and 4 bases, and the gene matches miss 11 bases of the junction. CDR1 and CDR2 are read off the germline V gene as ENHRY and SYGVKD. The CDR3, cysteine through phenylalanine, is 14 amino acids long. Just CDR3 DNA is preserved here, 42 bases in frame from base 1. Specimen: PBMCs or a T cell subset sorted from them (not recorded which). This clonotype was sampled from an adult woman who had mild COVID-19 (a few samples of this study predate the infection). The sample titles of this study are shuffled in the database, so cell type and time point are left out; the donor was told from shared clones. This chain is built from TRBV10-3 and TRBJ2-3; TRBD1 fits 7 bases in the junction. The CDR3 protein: CASMGQPKPDTQYF. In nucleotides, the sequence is TGTGCCAGCATGGGACAGCCAAAACCAGATACGCAGTATTTT.